This T cell receptor beta chain was captured by sequencing in a study of cytomegalovirus exposure and HLA in healthy donors (dated by TCRdb to between 2016 and 2019). Context from the whole study: An earlier analysis of approximately 550 of the donors reported 276 Gb of sequence data and 100 million to 140 million unique TCR beta sequences from about 180 million T cells. Across 398 genotyped donors of the cohort, an average of about 240,000 unique TCR beta nucleotide sequences per donor were sequenced, and around 20% of those sequences were non-productive. A separate validation cohort of over a hundred different subjects was used in addition to the 666-subject first cohort. Four or five DR-DQ haplotypes were handled as single units for association and clustering because linkage in the cohort was strong. Rather than drawing on any new phenotypic data, the later analysis identified candidate immune exposures from TCR beta sequences and the way those sequences occurred across donors. A later analysis re-examined previously published TCR beta repertoires from over 500 donors and added high-resolution HLA genotyping to investigate patterns of TCR occurrence. An early release covering roughly 640 HLA-typed donors comprised about 300 gigabases of sequencing data and roughly 85 million unique TCR sequences. The study used immunosequencing to profile the T cell repertoires of several hundred subjects and linked those repertoires to cytomegalovirus serostatus. Donor age, sex, ethnicity and CMV serostatus were collected together with the repertoire data. All discovery cohort repertoires had been generated using a single sequencing platform. Of the 300 to 400 genotyped donors, 65% to 90% fell in the genetic ancestry cluster associated with self-reported Caucasian donors. To decide whether each TCR beta V gene segment behaved as functional or pseudogenic, an earlier analysis of fewer than 750 of the donors relied on high-throughput TCR beta sequencing. To predict cytomegalovirus infection status, the study brought together high-throughput TCR immunosequencing, statistical association of individual TCRs with disease status, and machine learning. HLA typing covered class I and class II loci at four-digit resolution. A later genetic analysis took genome-wide SNP genotypes for about 65% of the 666 donors and used that subset as a discovery cohort. The number of typed donors differed by locus: about 620-640 for A, B, C, DRB1 and DQB1; 522 for DQA1; 606 for DPA1; and 400 to 480 for DPB1. The study aimed to test whether signatures of past pathogen exposure could be identified by cataloging public T cell receptors. Broader findings and caveats from the paper: The earlier analysis of about 600 of the donors excluded fewer than 20 rarely observed V segments, including chromosome 9 orphons, because counts were too low. The classifier was reported to diagnose cytomegalovirus status with high specificity and sensitivity in both the original and validation cohorts. A further reported finding was that TCR beta sequences accurately predicted the HLA-A and HLA-B alleles for most subjects in the first cohort. Three of the identified cytomegalovirus-associated TCR beta chains were confirmed in vitro to be specific for cytomegalovirus antigens. The study listed 150 to 200 TCR beta chains as associated with cytomegalovirus. Only TCR beta chains were sequenced in this cohort, and the absence of alpha or paired-chain data limited detectable features. An association between a missense DCLRE1C variant and V-gene and J-gene trimming of TCR beta chains was found in a later genetic analysis and replicated in an independent cohort. Compared with equally common non-associated chains, HLA-associated TCR beta chains in a later analysis were more clonally expanded and had lower generation probabilities. Roughly uniform sequencing depth across donors was assumed in presence/absence analyses, although this assumption may not hold. When HLA alleles, especially DR and DQ, strongly co-occurred, TCR associations were difficult to assign to individual alleles. Most CMV-associated TCR beta chains appeared to be HLA-restricted in a later analysis, and the HLA associations seemed to be driven largely by CMV exposure. A cluster of highly shared sequence variants was judged likely to be a technical artifact of the sequencing pipeline. Correlated functional status among segregating V segments might be attributable to linkage disequilibrium, but an unknown experimental factor could not be ruled out. HLA typing was unavailable for some donors at each locus, so association tests used only the typed subset. For the cohort, immune exposure information was limited to CMV serostatus. In a later analysis, the rate of TCR association differed among HLA loci, with DRB1 alleles having the most associated TCRs and HLA-C alleles having the fewest. Some IMGT-functional V segments, including TRBV6-2 and TRBV6-3, could not be distinguished by the 87-base-pair reads and were therefore excluded. In an earlier analysis of roughly 500 of the donors, most TCR beta V segments appeared in productive rearrangements about 90% or about 30% of the time, broadly matching IMGT annotations. Specific HLA alleles were associated with 15,000 to 20,000 TCR beta sequences at a false discovery rate of 0.05 in a later analysis. The authors suggested that the approach could potentially be generalized to other disease states and immunological phenotypes. Several of the top co-occurrence clusters appeared to be linked to parvovirus B19, influenza, CMV and Epstein-Barr virus, according to a later analysis. While some public TCRs were present in many individuals, most TCR sequences turned up only very rarely across donors. A later genetic analysis reported fewer N-insertions in productive TCRs among donors in an Asian-associated ancestry cluster than the roughly 650-donor mean.

For this clone: This clone's antigen is unknown. No base-level quality is on record; no much larger clone is a single base apart.

The CDR3 runs 16 amino acids, cysteine and phenylalanine included. Just the 48-base CDR3 DNA is kept, in frame starting at base 1. Libraries were constructed by the immunoSEQ multiplex PCR assay. For the multiplex PCR, a mixture combining 60 forward primers for TCR Vbeta segments and 13 reverse primers for TCR Jbeta segments was used. The CDR3 region of rearranged TCR beta genes was amplified from genomic DNA by a multiplex PCR assay. The Illumina HiSeq System was used to sequence the amplified TCR beta libraries as 87-base-pair reads. In the paper's pipeline: A later analysis tallied roughly 76 million unique TCR beta chains across the 610 or so repertoires, and around 9.9 million of those chains were shared by two or more donors. To remove PCR and sequencing errors, raw reads were error-corrected and collapsed into unique sequences using a nearest-neighbor algorithm that merged closely related sequences. CDR3 sequences were aligned to IMGT reference sequences to assign V, D and J gene segments. Each retained sequence needed at least a six-nucleotide match to both a V gene segment and a J gene segment. A rearrangement counted as productive if the CDR3 had no stop codons and remained in frame with V and J, and every other rearrangement counted as non-productive. Following IMGT convention, CDR3 was defined as the stretch from the second conserved V-encoded cysteine to the conserved J-encoded phenylalanine. The earlier analysis of some 550 of the donors excluded any sequence lacking an unambiguous match to a single V gene segment. In an earlier analysis of 587 of the donors, V segments were called functional above 56.7% productive rearrangements and were called segregating when the between-donor standard deviation exceeded 5%. A statistical classification framework was built for diagnosing cytomegalovirus status from the catalog of TCR beta chain sequences. V and J gene assignment, in a later analysis, came from comparing TCR nucleotide sequences with IMGT/GENE-DB human TR gene sequences. In a later analysis, CDR3 sequences and most-parsimonious VDJ recombination scenarios were assigned using the TCRdist pipeline. In a later analysis, each TCR beta chain was defined by its CDR3 amino acid sequence together with its V-gene family, and reads without a unique V-gene family were excluded. To address suspected cross-contamination and a sequencing artifact, a later analysis removed some 620 highly shared, low-generation-probability nucleotide sequences. For each public chain, a later analysis derived a clonal expansion index from normalized ranks of inferred template counts within each repertoire. In a later analysis, generation probabilities were computed with a VDJ recombination model fitted to out-of-frame rearrangements, and the resulting probabilities were checked against IGoR. In a later analysis, TCR-TCR, TCR-HLA and TCR-CMV co-occurrence was scored with hypergeometric tests, and a repertoire-size bias correction was applied to TCR pairs. To estimate false discovery rates, a later analysis permuted the HLA or CMV assignments 20 times. In a later analysis, co-occurring TCRs were grouped with DBSCAN, and TCRdist sequence similarity was added when clustering was performed within HLA-allele-positive subsets. Repertoires with fewer than 30,000 or more than 120,000 public chains were left out of co-occurrence clustering, as were four to six repertoires with anomalous nucleotide sharing. TCRdb stores this immuneACCESS table with in-frame sequences only. Part of the clones is absent; in the studies checked, under half of the shortfall reflects unresolved V genes, and no reason is known for the rest. V, J and clone size are those of that table, while D and trimming were read from the DNA. This sample holds fewer than 120,000 clones; around four fifths were observed only once. Approximately 5.6% of the sample comes from the top ten.

The cohort was made up of roughly 670 healthy bone marrow donors. At the time of sampling, every cohort member was nominally healthy, though immune exposures that went unrecorded were likely present. The donor was CMV seropositive and was included in the group of about 290 seropositive cohort members. Every donor gave a peripheral blood sample, and the peripheral blood mononuclear cells from that sample were used for TCR beta sequencing. Genomic DNA was extracted from the blood cell samples with the Qiagen DNeasy Blood Extraction Kit. The sequence derives from a man younger than 40 in good health and CMV-seropositive. This chain joins TRBV21-1 to TRBJ2-7; the D call of TRBD2 is as the table states it, not checked on the DNA. TRBV21-1 represents a pseudogene. Sequenced input: PBMCs. The DNA sequence is TGTGCCAGCAGCAAAGAAACTAGCGGGGGGAGATACGAGCAGTACTTC. Translation gives CASSKETSGGRYEQYF.